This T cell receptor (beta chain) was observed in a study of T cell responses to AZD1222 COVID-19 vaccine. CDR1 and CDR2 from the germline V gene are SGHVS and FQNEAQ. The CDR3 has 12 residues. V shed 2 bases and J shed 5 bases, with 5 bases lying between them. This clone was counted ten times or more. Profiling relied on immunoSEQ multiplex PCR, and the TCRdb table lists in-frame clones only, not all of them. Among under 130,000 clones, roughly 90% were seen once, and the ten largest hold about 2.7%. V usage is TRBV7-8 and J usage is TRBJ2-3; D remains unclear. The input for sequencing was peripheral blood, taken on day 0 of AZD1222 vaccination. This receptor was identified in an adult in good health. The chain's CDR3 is CASSLSEDTQYF. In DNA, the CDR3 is TGTGCCAGCAGCTTATCAGAAGATACGCAGTATTTT. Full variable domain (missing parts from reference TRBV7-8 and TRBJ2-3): GAGVSQSPRYKVAKRGQDVALRCDPISGHVSLFWYQQALGQGPEFLTYFQNEAQLDKSGLPSDRFFAERPEGSVSTLKIQRTQQEDSAVYLCASSLSEDTQYFGPGTRLTVL.